The 17 T cell receptor beta chains below all came from one sample that was sequenced in a study of cytomegalovirus exposure and HLA in healthy donors. The PCR was carried out with 60 Vbeta primers and 13 Jbeta primers. The method was immunoSEQ multiplex PCR; TCRdb's version includes in-frame clones alone and lacks a portion of them. The sample lists roughly 200,000 clones, around 77% occurring once. The sample comprised PBMCs. These receptors came from a man in his 60s in good health and CMV-seronegative.

The chain is built from TRBV19 and TRBJ2-1, with 12 bases identical to TRBD2. V lost 5 bases, J lost 5 bases, and 7 bases stayed unmatched. The CDR3 totals 16 residues. The germline V gene encodes CDR1 LNHDA and CDR2 SQIVND (reference sequence). CDR3 coding DNA: TGTGCCAGTAGTCCTAGACTAGCGGGGGCAGACAATGAGCAGTTCTTC. This gives the protein CASSPRLAGADNEQFF.

The chain is built from TRBV7-9 and TRBJ2-3, with a tentative D call TRBD2 (6 bases). Trimming left V 7 bases short and J 5 bases short, with 16 bases between. This CDR3 region has 14 residues. CDR1 and CDR2 from the germline V gene are SEHNR and FQNEAQ (reference sequence). This chain's CDR3 is CASIDTTGGDTQYF. The DNA of the CDR3 is TGTGCCAGCATCGACACCACCGGGGGAGATACGCAGTATTTT.

This clone was counted only a few times. This chain connects TRBV5-1 to TRBJ2-3; maybe TRBD1 (6 bases). CDR1 and CDR2 (germline): SGHRS, YFSETQ. The ends were cut back, 4 bases at V and 5 bases at J, with 14 bases in the middle. The CDR3 is 14 amino acids. The CDR3 DNA reads as TGCGCCAGCAGCCCGGACAGTCAGGTAGATACGCAGTATTTT. Translated, it gives CASSPDSQVDTQYF.

The chain uses TRBV6-5 and TRBJ2-7; TRBD2 might be the D (5 bases). In germline, CDR1 is MNHEY, CDR2 SVGAGI. The V end lost 7 bases, the J end lost 7 bases, and 23 bases lay between the germline ends. This CDR3 has 15 residues. The CDR3 region is CASKTTRTGMGEQYF. CDR3 DNA: TGTGCCAGCAAGACGACCCGGACGGGGATGGGGGAGCAGTACTTC.

J is TRBJ2-7 and V is TRBV27; D is perhaps TRBD2 (5 bases). The germline CDR1 and CDR2 sequences are MNHEY and SMNVEV (reference sequence). V gave up 10 bases and J gave up 2 bases, with 18 bases separating them. The CDR3 spans 14 residues. The CDR3 bases are TGTGCCACTTCCCCGGCGGGCGGGCCCTACGAGCAGTACTTC. This codes for CATSPAGGPYEQYF.

In the case of this clone: The identical CDR3 is also encoded by other nucleotide sequences in the sample. This chain connects TRBV11-2 to TRBJ2-5; D is perhaps TRBD1 (5 bases). V gave up 5 bases and J gave up 5 bases, with 6 bases separating them. Germline V gives CDR1 SGHAT, CDR2 FQNNGV. This CDR3 comprises 11 residues. CDR3 region: CASSPGETQYF. The CDR3 region has the DNA TGTGCCAGCAGCCCAGGGGAGACCCAGTACTTC.

The genes are TRBV19 and TRBJ2-1; TRBD1 agrees at 7 bases. The ends lost 5 bases at V and 6 bases at J; junction bases unmatched: 4. CDR1 is LNHDA, CDR2 SQIVND, per germline (reference sequence). CDR3 size: 13 residues. CDR3 nucleotides: TGTGCCAGTAGTCCACGACAGGGCAATGAGCAGTTCTTC. The encoded protein is CASSPRQGNEQFF.

The chain carries TRBV27 and TRBJ1-3; the match to TRBD1 covers 7 bases. This CDR3 has 17 amino acids. V dropped 2 bases and J dropped 2; count of bases not matched to a gene: 9. CDR1 and CDR2 from the germline V gene are MNHEY and SMNVEV (reference sequence). CDR3 in amino acids: CASSLKGPTGPGNTIYF. The CDR3 bases are TGTGCCAGCAGTTTAAAGGGGCCGACAGGGCCTGGAAACACCATATATTTT.

The CDR3 protein is CASSIKGTDTDTQYF. Here the CDR3 DNA reads TGTGCCAGTAGTATAAAGGGGACAGACACAGATACGCAGTATTTT. The chain links TRBV19 to TRBJ2-3; 7 nucleotides line up with TRBD1. CDR1 and CDR2 from the germline V gene are LNHDA and SQIVND (reference sequence). This CDR3 has 15 amino acids. Trimming at V came to 2 bases and at J to 2 bases, leaving 4 bases not matched to a gene.

This chain uses TRBV9 with TRBJ2-7; D not resolved. Germline CDR1 SGDLS, CDR2 YYNGEE. CDR3 length equals 14 residues. Trimming cost V 0 bases and J 2 bases, with 9 bases left between them. The CDR3 coding sequence is TGTGCCAGCAGCGTAGGCGGCTCGACCTACGAGCAGTACTTC. Translating gives CASSVGGSTYEQYF.

The V call is TRBV30, the J call TRBJ1-2; the match to TRBD1 covers 7 bases. The junction had 7 bases not matched to a gene; V was cut back by 2 bases and J by 7 bases. This CDR3 has 13 amino acids. Germline CDR1 reads GTSNPN; CDR2 reads SVGIG (reference sequence). This CDR3 reads CAWSNVQGGGYTF. Here the CDR3 DNA reads TGTGCCTGGAGTAATGTGCAGGGGGGTGGCTACACCTTC. Full variable domain (remainder filled in from reference TRBV30 and TRBJ1-2): SQTIHQWPATLVQPVGSPLSLECTVEGTSNPNLYWYRQAAGRGLQLLFYSVGIGQISSEVPQNLSASRPQDRQFILSSKKLLLSDSGFYLCAWSNVQGGGYTFGSGTRLTVV.

This chain connects TRBV4-3 to TRBJ2-3, with 10 bases identical to TRBD2. J gave up 5 bases and V 2 bases, and 4 bases lay outside the gene matches. This CDR3 is built from 15 residues. Germline CDR1 and CDR2: LGHNA and YSLEER. The CDR3 here is CASSQLAGARDTQYF. The CDR3 coding sequence is TGCGCCAGCAGCCAACTAGCGGGAGCTAGAGATACGCAGTATTTT.

The rearrangement joins TRBV28 to TRBJ1-1; possible D gene TRBD1, 6 bases. The length of the CDR3 is 15 residues. The ends were cut back, 2 bases at V and 4 bases at J, with 14 bases in the middle. Per germline, CDR1 MDHEN and CDR2 SYDVKM. CDR3 sequence (DNA): TGTGCCAGCAGTTTACCCACAGGGTACCGCACTGAAGCTTTCTTT. It translates to CASSLPTGYRTEAFF.

This rearrangement joins TRBV18 to TRBJ2-5, with 8 positions matching TRBD1. V lost 5 bases, J lost 5 bases, and 7 bases stayed unmatched. CDR1 is KGHSH and CDR2 is LQKENI in the germline V gene. The CDR3 consists of 14 residues. The CDR3: CASSFMDRVETQYF. The CDR3 DNA follows: TGTGCCAGCTCATTCATGGACAGGGTGGAGACCCAGTACTTC.

V usage is TRBV7-9 and J usage is TRBJ2-7, with TRBD1 matching 11 bases. CDR3 length: 13 residues. Germline V gene sequence: CDR1 SEHNR, CDR2 FQNEAQ (reference sequence). Trimming at V came to 9 bases and at J to 2 bases, leaving 3 bases not matched to a gene. The chain's CDR3 is CASSGQGAYEQYF. The CDR3 DNA follows: TGTGCCAGTTCGGGACAGGGGGCCTACGAGCAGTACTTC.

The rearrangement joins TRBV5-5 to TRBJ2-7; 10 nucleotides align to TRBD1. Germline CDR1 SGHKS, CDR2 YYEKEE (reference sequence). This CDR3 has 18 amino acids. V dropped 0 bases and J dropped 5; count of bases not matched to a gene: 14. In nucleotides, the CDR3 is TGTGCCAGCAGCTTGGCCTTCTTTCGGACAGGGGGGATTCACGAGCAGTACTTC. Protein: CASSLAFFRTGGIHEQYF.

V gene TRBV11-2 combines with J gene TRBJ2-1; 8 bases align to TRBD1. Germline CDR1 SGHAT, CDR2 FQNNGV. CDR3 length: 19 amino acids. Trimming cost V 0 bases and J 3 bases; bases outside gene matches: 13. The CDR3 region has the DNA TGTGCCAGCAGCTTAGAGTCCTGGGACAGGCCTCGAGACTACAATGAGCAGTTCTTC. Encoded protein: CASSLESWDRPRDYNEQFF.